The present T cell receptor (beta chain) was sequenced within a study of shared clonotypes between healthy human individuals. Study-level information: CD4 naive cells filled three plates per donor, CD4 memory three, CD8 naive two and CD8 memory one.

Naive CD8 cells, CD45RO-negative and positively selected for CCR7, excluded terminally differentiated effector memory CD45RA+ cells. All donors were Caucasian adults living in Nashville, Tennessee. Measured with immunoSEQ multiplex PCR; TCRdb has only the in-frame clones, and not every one. The sample comprises around 1.9 million clones, approximately 94% of which are singletons, and more than 1.5% rests with the top ten. Trimming took off 4 bases at V and 4 bases at J, with 17 bases between the two ends. The CDR3 covers 16 residues. Germline-derived CDR1 and CDR2 are MGHRA and YSYEKL. Sequencing was carried out using naive CD8+ T cells from PBMCs. The J gene is TRBJ2-1, the V gene TRBV4-1; D gene unclear. This sequence was found in a man aged 18 to 29 in good health. Some clones in this sample may be carry-over from other donors' samples. This CDR3 reads CASSPRNDWIYNEQFF. CDR3 in DNA: TGCGCCAGCAGCCCAAGAAACGACTGGATTTACAATGAGCAGTTCTTC.